Below, 32 T cell receptor beta chains from the same sample are listed, as sequenced in a study of cytomegalovirus exposure and HLA in healthy donors. In the PCR, 60 Vbeta and 13 Jbeta primers were used. The table came from immunoSEQ multiplex PCR; TCRdb's copy has only in-frame clones and leaves some out. Here the sample spans 110,000 or so clones, 81% being singletons. Sequences were obtained from PBMCs. Every receptor here comes from a woman between 25 and 40 years old in good health and CMV-seronegative.

The chain links TRBV27 to TRBJ2-7; 12 bases agree with TRBD2. CDR3 length equals 15 residues. J was trimmed by 3 bases and V by 9 bases; bases with no gene match: 9. Germline lookup yields CDR1 MNHEY and CDR2 SMNVEV (reference sequence). The CDR3 sequence is CASTPGLAGIYEQYF. CDR3 sequence (DNA): TGTGCCAGTACCCCGGGACTAGCGGGTATCTACGAGCAGTACTTC.

V usage is TRBV19 and J usage is TRBJ2-1; 12 positions match TRBD2. CDR3 length: 20 amino acids. Germline trimming cut 5 bases from V and 5 bases from J; bases unmatched to any gene: 19. Germline CDR1 and CDR2: LNHDA and SQIVND (reference sequence). The CDR3 DNA reads as TGTGCCAGTAGTTCTCCCGAGAGGACGGCTGGACTAGCGGGACACAATGAGCAGTTCTTC. Translation gives CASSSPERTAGLAGHNEQFF.

This chain uses TRBV5-8 with TRBJ1-5; D perhaps matches TRBD1 (6 bases). With 5 bases removed from V and 12 bases from J, the gap between germline ends came to 15 bases. The germline V gene has CDR1 SGHTS and CDR2 YDEGEE. The CDR3 length is 12 residues. CDR3 residues: CASSFPEGHQHF. In DNA, the CDR3 is TGTGCCAGCAGTTTCCCCGAGGGACACCAGCATTTT.

The chain has TRBV18 and TRBJ2-5; 7 bases are a match to TRBD1. CDR1 and CDR2 from the germline V gene are KGHSH and LQKENI. The CDR3 spans 16 residues. V lost 8 bases, J lost 2 bases, and 14 bases stayed unmatched. The CDR3 coding sequence is TGTGCCAGCGGGTCGTCACAGGGGTTGGGGCAAGAGACCCAGTACTTC. Residues: CASGSSQGLGQETQYF.

This chain connects TRBV11-2 to TRBJ2-7; TRBD1 agrees at 7 bases. Per germline, CDR1 SGHAT and CDR2 FQNNGV. The J segment lost 0 bases and the V segment lost 1 base, leaving 3 bases of the junction unmatched. The CDR3 has 15 residues. The DNA of the CDR3 is TGTGCCAGCAGCTTAGTACAGGGGACCTCCTACGAGCAGTACTTC. It specifies CASSLVQGTSYEQYF.

This chain joins TRBV5-4 and TRBJ2-7, with 10 bases identical to TRBD1. Germline V gives CDR1 SGHNT, CDR2 YYREEE (reference sequence). This CDR3 has 14 amino acids. The V and J ends lost 1 base and 6 bases, in that order; junction bases with no gene match: 4. CDR3 in amino acids: CASSLLGQGIEQYF. The DNA for the CDR3 is TGTGCCAGCAGCTTGTTGGGACAGGGGATCGAGCAGTACTTC.

The V and J genes are TRBV12-5 and TRBJ2-5; 8 bases line up with TRBD2. The CDR3 loop spans 14 amino acids. The J segment lost 11 bases and the V segment lost 2 bases, leaving 10 bases of the junction unmatched. Germline V gene sequence: CDR1 LGHNT, CDR2 FRNRAP. This chain's CDR3 is CASGLSSGSGEQYF. In nucleotides, the CDR3 is TGTGCTAGTGGTTTGTCGAGCGGGAGTGGTGAGCAGTACTTC.

The rearrangement joins TRBV7-8 to TRBJ2-7; tentatively, D is TRBD2 (5 bases). CDR1 and CDR2 from the germline V gene are SGHVS and FQNEAQ. This CDR3 contains 13 residues. The germline V and J ends were trimmed by 2 bases and 10 bases, with 15 bases remaining between them. The CDR3 spells CASSLTGVKEQYF. CDR3 nucleotide sequence: TGTGCCAGCAGCTTAACCGGGGTAAAGGAACAGTACTTC.

This rearrangement joins TRBV6-5 to TRBJ2-7; perhaps TRBD1 as D (5 bases). Per germline, CDR1 MNHEY and CDR2 SVGAGI. V lost 7 bases and J lost 0, with 13 bases in between. The CDR3 runs to 14 residues. The CDR3 is CASKVGQVSYEQYF. CDR3 coding DNA: TGTGCCAGCAAGGTGGGGCAGGTCTCCTACGAGCAGTACTTC.

This clone was counted only a few times. At one of its ends the junction is not consistent with the germline gene, which may arise from a read error. The chain has TRBV7-9 and TRBJ2-7; 9 bases are shared with TRBD2. Germline V gene data show CDR1 as SEHNR and CDR2 as FQNEAQ (reference sequence). The CDR3 spans 15 residues. The DNA of the CDR3 is TGTGCCAGCACCTTAGCGGGAGTTAACTCCTACGAGCAGTACTTC. Protein product: CASTLAGVNSYEQYF.

A single count supports this clone. The rearrangement uses TRBV7-3 and TRBJ2-2; D is possibly TRBD2 (7 bases). The CDR3 loop spans 15 amino acids. V was shortened by 4 bases and J by 3 bases, with 12 bases between the two germline ends. Germline V gives CDR1 SGHTA, CDR2 FQGTGA. The CDR3 DNA reads TGTGCCAGCAGCTACCTAGGGGGGGACACCGGGGAGCTGTTTTTT. It is translated as CASSYLGGDTGELFF.

This clone was counted many times. Additional DNA sequences in this sample encode the identical CDR3. The chain has TRBV27 and TRBJ2-7; perhaps TRBD1 as D (6 bases). The CDR3 has 16 amino acids. With 0 bases removed from V and 1 base from J, the gap between germline ends came to 13 bases. Germline assignment: CDR1 MNHEY and CDR2 SMNVEV (reference sequence). As DNA, the CDR3 is TGTGCCAGCAGTTTATCTTGGGCAGGGGCGTCCTACGAGCAGTACTTC. It is translated as CASSLSWAGASYEQYF.

This sequence joins TRBV4-1 and TRBJ1-4; 9 positions match TRBD1. Germline V gene data show CDR1 as MGHRA and CDR2 as YSYEKL. J gave up 4 bases and V 5 bases, and 5 bases lay outside the gene matches. The CDR3 consists of 15 residues. The CDR3 coding sequence is TGCGCCAGCAGCGGTCGACAGGGGGGTAATGAAAAACTGTTTTTT. Protein sequence: CASSGRQGGNEKLFF.

V is TRBV18 and J is TRBJ2-4, with D tentatively TRBD2 (6 bases). V dropped 2 bases and J dropped 0 bases, with 11 bases sitting between them. The CDR3 runs 16 residues. Germline V gives CDR1 KGHSH, CDR2 LQKENI. The CDR3 reads CASSPGGMLAKNIQYF. CDR3 DNA: TGTGCCAGCTCACCAGGAGGGATGCTAGCCAAAAACATTCAGTACTTC.

The CDR3 loop is CASSLEAVGEQYF. DNA of the CDR3: TGTGCCAGCAGCTTAGAGGCGGTTGGCGAGCAGTACTTC. The rearrangement joins TRBV7-2 to TRBJ2-7; D is unresolved. The germline V gene has CDR1 SGHTA and CDR2 FQGNSA. Trimming shortened V by 1 base and J by 6 bases, and 10 bases separated the two germline ends. The CDR3 length is 13 residues.

The chain is built from TRBV5-4 and TRBJ2-3; possibly TRBD2 for D (5 bases). Germline CDR1 is SGHNT and CDR2 is YYREEE (reference sequence). With 2 bases removed from V and 2 bases from J, the gap between germline ends came to 12 bases. The CDR3 sequence is 15 residues long. The chain's CDR3 is CASSFEGLNTDTQYF. CDR3 in DNA: TGTGCCAGCAGCTTTGAAGGACTTAACACAGATACGCAGTATTTT.

This rearrangement joins TRBV2 to TRBJ2-1; 7 nucleotides align to TRBD1. V lost 6 bases to trimming and J lost 4 bases; unmatched junction nucleotides: 9. CDR3 length: 15 residues. Germline lookup yields CDR1 SNHLY and CDR2 FYNNEI. Here the CDR3 DNA reads TGTGCCAGCAGCGACCCTGGACAGGTGTACAATGAGCAGTTCTTC. Amino acid sequence: CASSDPGQVYNEQFF.

This chain connects TRBV19 to TRBJ2-7; 9 positions agree with TRBD2. V lost 2 bases, J lost 0 bases, and 20 bases stayed unmatched. The V gene's germline CDR1 is LNHDA and CDR2 SQIVND (reference sequence). The CDR3 is 21 residues long. The CDR3 sequence: CASSILRHLAGTIISSYEQYF. The CDR3 DNA reads as TGTGCCAGTAGTATATTGAGGCATCTAGCGGGGACAATTATAAGCTCCTACGAGCAGTACTTC.

The gene calls are TRBV2 and TRBJ1-1; possible D gene TRBD1, 5 bases. The germline CDR1 and CDR2 sequences are SNHLY and FYNNEI. The CDR3 runs to 13 residues. V was pared by 5 bases and J by 3 bases, with 10 bases between. The CDR3 nucleotides are TGTGCCAGCAGTCGGGGGGGATACACTGAAGCTTTCTTT. Protein sequence: CASSRGGYTEAFF.

The genes are TRBV10-3 and TRBJ2-5, with 7 bases that match TRBD2. The germline CDR1 and CDR2 sequences are ENHRY and SYGVKD. The J segment lost 5 bases and the V segment lost 5 bases, leaving 5 bases of the junction unmatched. The CDR3 runs 13 residues. CDR3 in amino acids: CAISSNGGETQYF. CDR3 DNA: TGTGCCATCAGTTCCAACGGGGGGGAGACCCAGTACTTC.

The J gene is TRBJ1-2, the V gene TRBV19; a possible D gene is TRBD1 (5 bases). Trimming stripped 6 bases from V and 5 bases from J, with 19 bases between. CDR3 length equals 15 residues. Germline CDR1 reads LNHDA; CDR2 reads SQIVND (reference sequence). In nucleotides, the CDR3 is TGTGCCAGTAGCACTACCGGGACTGCGCAGTATGGCTACACCTTC. It translates to CASSTTGTAQYGYTF.

The gene calls are TRBV6-1 and TRBJ2-5; possibly TRBD2 for D (5 bases). CDR3 size: 12 residues. Germline loops: CDR1 MNHNS, CDR2 SASEGT. V was trimmed by 9 bases and J by 2 bases, leaving 10 bases between them. Here the CDR3 DNA reads TGTGCCAGTACTAGTGATCAAGAGACCCAGTACTTC. Its protein is CASTSDQETQYF.

The chain links TRBV6-1 to TRBJ2-1; 9 nucleotides align to TRBD2. V lost 10 bases to trimming and J lost 8 bases; unmatched junction nucleotides: 9. There are 13 residues in the CDR3. In germline, CDR1 is MNHNS, CDR2 SASEGT. CDR3 sequence: CAMSSGRVDEQFF. DNA of the CDR3: TGTGCCATGAGTAGCGGGAGAGTCGATGAGCAGTTCTTC.

The CDR3 region is CASSLAAGQGAGYTF. The CDR3 nucleotides read TGTGCCAGCAGCCTGGCCGCGGGACAGGGGGCTGGCTACACCTTC. This rearrangement joins TRBV7-9 to TRBJ1-2, with 12 bases lining up with TRBD1. Germline V gene sequence: CDR1 SEHNR, CDR2 FQNEAQ (reference sequence). J was trimmed by 7 bases and V by 5 bases; bases with no gene match: 8. The CDR3 sequence is 15 residues long.

This clone was recorded once. The chain has TRBV11-2 and TRBJ1-5; D perhaps matches TRBD1 (6 bases). CDR1 and CDR2 from the germline V gene are SGHAT and FQNNGV. V shed 6 bases and J shed 5 bases, with 17 bases lying between them. The CDR3 has 15 amino acids. CDR3 sequence: CASSKAGVRDQPQHF. CDR3 nucleotides: TGTGCCAGCAGTAAAGCAGGGGTAAGGGATCAGCCCCAGCATTTT.

This clone was observed a few times. V usage is TRBV5-1 and J usage is TRBJ2-1, with 7 nucleotides matching TRBD1. The V gene end was trimmed by 1 base and the J gene end by 4 bases; junction bases not matched to a gene: 5. The CDR3 totals 15 residues. Germline assignment: CDR1 SGHRS and CDR2 YFSETQ. CDR3: CASSLQGVRYNEQFF. For the CDR3, the DNA is TGCGCCAGCAGCTTGCAGGGGGTTAGGTACAATGAGCAGTTCTTC.

This sequence joins TRBV2 and TRBJ2-1; TRBD2 matches at 12 bases. V trimming: 5 bases; J trimming: 0 bases; junction bases outside the gene matches: 8. CDR1 is SNHLY and CDR2 is FYNNEI in the germline V gene. This CDR3 is built from 18 residues. CDR3 loop: CASSPGLAGFSSYNEQFF. As DNA, the CDR3 is TGTGCCAGCAGTCCGGGACTAGCGGGTTTCAGCTCCTACAATGAGCAGTTCTTC.

The chain combines TRBV6-1 with TRBJ1-3; 7 bases fit TRBD1. This CDR3 contains 14 residues. With 5 bases clipped from V and 7 bases from J, the junction kept 8 bases outside the gene matches. Germline CDR1 reads MNHNS; CDR2 reads SASEGT. The CDR3 here is CASSLDRVGNTIYF. The CDR3 DNA reads as TGTGCCAGCAGTCTCGACAGGGTGGGGAACACCATATATTTT.

The genes are TRBV7-9 and TRBJ2-1, with D tentatively TRBD2 (5 bases). CDR1 is SEHNR, CDR2 FQNEAQ, per germline (reference sequence). Trimming pared 1 base from V and 10 bases from J, leaving 11 bases between. The CDR3 is made up of 13 amino acids. The CDR3 DNA sequence: TGTGCCAGCAGCTTAGTGGGAGCTCGCGAGCAGTTCTTC. It codes for CASSLVGAREQFF.

The chain is built from TRBV23-1 and TRBJ2-3, with 9 bases aligning to TRBD1. TRBV23-1 is assigned to the ORF class and has an uncertain function. This CDR3 has 17 amino acids. V gave up 0 bases and J gave up 0 bases; unmatched junction bases: 4. CDR3 nucleotides: TGCGCCAGCAGTCAATCGACAGGGACAGGGAGCACAGATACGCAGTATTTT. Residues: CASSQSTGTGSTDTQYF.

The rearrangement uses TRBV10-3 and TRBJ2-3, with 8 positions matching TRBD2. The V gene end was trimmed by 10 bases and the J gene end by 2 bases; junction bases not matched to a gene: 14. The CDR3 extends over 16 amino acids. Germline CDR1 and CDR2: ENHRY and SYGVKD. In nucleotides, the CDR3 is TGTGCCACTGCGCAGGCAGCTAGCGGGTCCACAGATACGCAGTATTTT. Its protein product is CATAQAASGSTDTQYF.

This clone was detected only a few times. CDR3 amino acids: CASSPRQSTGELFF. CDR3 nucleotides: TGCGCCAGCAGCCCGAGACAAAGCACCGGGGAGCTGTTTTTT. The J gene is TRBJ2-2, the V gene TRBV4-1, with unresolved D. The CDR3 runs to 14 residues. Germline V gene sequence: CDR1 MGHRA, CDR2 YSYEKL. The V end lost 4 bases, the J end lost 4 bases, and 10 bases lay between the germline ends.